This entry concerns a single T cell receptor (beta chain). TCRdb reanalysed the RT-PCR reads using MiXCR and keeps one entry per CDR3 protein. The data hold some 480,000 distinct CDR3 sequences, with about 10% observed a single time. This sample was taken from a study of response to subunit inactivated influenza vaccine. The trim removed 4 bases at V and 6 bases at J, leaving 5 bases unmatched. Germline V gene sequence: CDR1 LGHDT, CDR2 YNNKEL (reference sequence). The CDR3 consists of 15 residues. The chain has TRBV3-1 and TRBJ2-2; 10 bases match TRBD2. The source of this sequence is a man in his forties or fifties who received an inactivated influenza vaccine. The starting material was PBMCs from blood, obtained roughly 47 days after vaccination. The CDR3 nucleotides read TGTGCCAGCAGCCCGGCTAGCGGGGGCGCCGGGGAGCTGTTTTTT. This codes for CASSPASGGAGELFF.